The next 8 T cell receptor beta chains were all read from a single sample in a study of cytomegalovirus exposure and HLA in healthy donors. Vbeta (60) and Jbeta (13) primers were used in the PCR. The table came from immunoSEQ multiplex PCR; TCRdb's copy has only in-frame clones and leaves some out. The data contain over 120,000 clones, 80% of them singletons. Sample: PBMCs. These receptors all stem from a man aged 40-49 years in good health and CMV-seronegative.

The chain carries TRBV7-9 and TRBJ2-7; D gene unclear. This CDR3 region has 14 residues. Germline lookup yields CDR1 SEHNR and CDR2 FQNEAQ (reference sequence). Trimming cost V 4 bases and J 0 bases, with 10 bases left between them. The CDR3 protein is CASSSGRSSYEQYF. The CDR3 DNA follows: TGTGCCAGCAGCTCTGGTCGTAGCTCCTACGAGCAGTACTTC. Drawing the rest from reference TRBV7-9 and TRBJ2-7, the complete variable domain is DTGVSQNPRHKITKRGQNVTFRCDPISEHNRLYWYRQTLGQGPEFLTYFQNEAQLEKSRLLSDRFSAERPKGSFSTLEIQRTEQGDSAMYLCASSSGRSSYEQYFGPGTRLTVT.

This rearrangement joins TRBV2 to TRBJ2-5, with 7 positions matching TRBD2. CDR1 is SNHLY and CDR2 is FYNNEI in the germline V gene. Trimming cost V 4 bases and J 1 base; bases outside gene matches: 12. The CDR3 contains 17 residues. In DNA form, the CDR3 reads TGTGCCAGCAGTGTGGATCCGACTAGCCCCTTCCAAGAGACCCAGTACTTC. Translation: CASSVDPTSPFQETQYF.

The CDR3 here is CASTRGLPDTEAFF. The CDR3 nucleotides are TGCGCCAGCACCCGAGGGCTACCGGACACTGAAGCTTTCTTT. The chain employs TRBV5-1 and TRBJ1-1, with D hard to call. Germline CDR1 and CDR2: SGHRS and YFSETQ. CDR3 length equals 14 residues. V lost 6 bases and J lost 3, with 15 bases in between.

The chain has TRBV7-9 and TRBJ1-3; D not certain. CDR1 SEHNR and CDR2 FQNEAQ come from the germline V gene (reference sequence). This CDR3 is built from 12 residues. Trimming shortened V by 9 bases and J by 4 bases, and 10 bases separated the two germline ends. In DNA form, the CDR3 reads TGTGCCAGTCCTACTCGGGGAAACACCATATATTTT. It translates to CASPTRGNTIYF. Full variable domain (missing parts from reference TRBV7-9 and TRBJ1-3): DTGVSQNPRHKITKRGQNVTFRCDPISEHNRLYWYRQTLGQGPEFLTYFQNEAQLEKSRLLSDRFSAERPKGSFSTLEIQRTEQGDSAMYLCASPTRGNTIYFGEGSWLTVV.

V is TRBV5-6 and J is TRBJ1-3; D call uncertain. Trimming stripped 0 bases from V and 5 bases from J, with 3 bases between. The germline V gene encodes CDR1 SGHDT and CDR2 YYEEEE. This CDR3 is built from 12 residues. The CDR3 protein is CASSLGRNTIYF. CDR3 nucleotides: TGTGCCAGCAGCTTGGGTAGAAACACCATATATTTT.

This clone has only a few counts. This CDR3 is also generated by other DNA sequences in the sample. The chain combines TRBV7-2 with TRBJ1-4; tentatively, D is TRBD1 (5 bases). Trimming removed 1 base from V and 8 bases from J, with 14 bases in between. The germline V gene has CDR1 SGHTA and CDR2 FQGNSA. The CDR3 is made up of 15 amino acids. CDR3 coding DNA: TGTGCCAGCAGCTTAGTACCTCAGGGTGAGGAAAAACTGTTTTTT. Amino acids: CASSLVPQGEEKLFF.

As to this clone: The junction does not match germline at one end; this may be a read error. The chain recombines TRBV7-9 with TRBJ2-7, with 7 positions matching TRBD1. Germline assignment: CDR1 SEHNR and CDR2 FQNEAQ (reference sequence). The CDR3 has 12 residues. CDR3 loop: CSSSSWTGQQYF. CDR3 nucleotide sequence: TGTTCCAGCAGCTCGTGGACAGGCCAGCAGTACTTC.

This clone was detected once. This chain links TRBV5-1 with TRBJ2-7, with TRBD2 matching over 9 bases. CDR3 length equals 15 residues. The germline V gene encodes CDR1 SGHRS and CDR2 YFSETQ. V dropped 4 bases and J dropped 7; count of bases not matched to a gene: 12. CDR3 DNA: TGCGCCAGCAGCCCCCGGGGAGCGGGGGGTGATGAGCAGTACTTC. It translates to CASSPRGAGGDEQYF.